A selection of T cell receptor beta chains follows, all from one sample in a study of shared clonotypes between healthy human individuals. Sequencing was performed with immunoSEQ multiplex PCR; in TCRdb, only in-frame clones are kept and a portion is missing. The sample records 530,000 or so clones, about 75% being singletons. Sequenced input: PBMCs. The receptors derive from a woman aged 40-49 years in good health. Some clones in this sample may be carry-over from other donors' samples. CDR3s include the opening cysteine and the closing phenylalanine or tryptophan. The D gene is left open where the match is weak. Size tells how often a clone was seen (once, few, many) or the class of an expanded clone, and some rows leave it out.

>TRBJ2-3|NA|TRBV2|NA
CASSDREADTQYF
TGTGCCAGCAGTGACAGGGAAGCAGATACGCAGTATTTT
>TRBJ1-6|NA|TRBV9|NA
CASSVGPEDSNSPLHF
TGTGCCAGCAGCGTAGGCCCGGAAGACAGTAATTCACCCCTCCACTTT
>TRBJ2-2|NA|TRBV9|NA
CASSVKLTGELFF
TGTGCCAGCAGCGTAAAGCTCACCGGGGAGCTGTTTTTT
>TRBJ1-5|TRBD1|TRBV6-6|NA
CASSYRDRDQPQHF
TGTGCCAGCAGTTACCGGGACAGGGACCAGCCCCAGCATTTT
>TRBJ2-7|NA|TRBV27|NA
CASSLTAGMDEQYF
TGTGCCAGCAGTTTAACGGCAGGGATGGACGAGCAGTACTTC
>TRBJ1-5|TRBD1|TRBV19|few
CASSYTGEFQPQHF
TGTGCCAGTAGCTATACAGGGGAGTTTCAGCCCCAGCATTTT
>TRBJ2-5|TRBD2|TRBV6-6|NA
CASTASGGRETQYF
TGTGCCAGCACCGCCTCGGGGGGAAGGGAGACCCAGTACTTC
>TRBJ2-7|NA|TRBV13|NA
CASSLGSQGGAYEQYF
TGTGCCAGCAGCTTAGGTTCGCAGGGTGGCGCCTACGAGCAGTACTTC
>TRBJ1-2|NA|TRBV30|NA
CAWSQGSGYTF
TGTGCATGGAGTCAGGGATCAGGCTACACCTTC
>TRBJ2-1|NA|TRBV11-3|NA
CASSLAGDYNEQFF
TGTGCCAGCAGCTTAGCGGGGGATTACAATGAGCAGTTCTTC
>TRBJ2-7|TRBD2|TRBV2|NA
CASSAGLALAYEQYF
TGTGCCAGCAGTGCCGGACTAGCCTTGGCCTACGAGCAGTACTTC
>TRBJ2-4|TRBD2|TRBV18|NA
CASSPGSGTSGFLAKNIQYF
TGTGCCAGCTCACCAGGCTCCGGGACTAGCGGGTTCCTAGCCAAAAACATTCAGTACTTC
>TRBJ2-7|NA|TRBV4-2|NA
CASSQETAGGPYEQYF
TGTGCCAGCAGCCAAGAAACCGCGGGCGGACCCTACGAGCAGTACTTC
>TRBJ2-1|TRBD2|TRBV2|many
CASSGLADYNEQFF
TGTGCCAGCAGTGGACTAGCGGACTACAATGAGCAGTTCTTC
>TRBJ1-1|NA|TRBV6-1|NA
CAVGGPLMGTEAFF
TGTGCTGTAGGGGGGCCCCTTATGGGCACTGAAGCTTTCTTT
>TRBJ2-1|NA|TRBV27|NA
CASSYGNEQFF
TGTGCCAGCAGTTATGGAAATGAGCAGTTCTTC
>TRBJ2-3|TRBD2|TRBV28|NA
CATKRENRDTQYF
TGTGCCACCAAGCGGGAGAATCGGGATACGCAGTATTTT
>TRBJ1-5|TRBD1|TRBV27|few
CASSTLQGDRGSFGSQHF
TGTGCCAGCAGTACTCTTCAGGGGGACAGGGGGTCCTTCGGCTCCCAGCATTTT
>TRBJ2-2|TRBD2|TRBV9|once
CASSGLAGADGELFF
TGTGCCAGCAGCGGGTTAGCGGGAGCGGATGGGGAGCTGTTTTTT
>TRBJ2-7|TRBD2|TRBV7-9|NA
CASSLDGTSGRGVYEQYF
TGTGCCAGCAGCTTAGATGGGACTAGCGGGAGAGGGGTTTACGAGCAGTACTTC
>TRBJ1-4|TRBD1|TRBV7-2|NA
CATRDRANEKLFF
TGTGCCACCAGGGACAGGGCAAATGAAAAACTGTTTTTT
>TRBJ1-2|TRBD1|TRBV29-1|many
CSVGGTAGYTF
TGCAGCGTTGGAGGGACAGCTGGCTACACCTTC
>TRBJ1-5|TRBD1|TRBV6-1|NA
CASRESTGGLPGQPQHF
TGTGCCAGCAGGGAATCGACAGGGGGTCTACCGGGTCAGCCCCAGCATTTT
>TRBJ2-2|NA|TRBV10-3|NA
CAISGTTGTGELFF
TGTGCCATCAGTGGCACCACGGGTACCGGGGAGCTGTTTTTT
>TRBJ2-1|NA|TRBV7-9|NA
CASSQDYYNEQFF
TGTGCCAGCAGCCAGGACTACTACAATGAGCAGTTCTTC
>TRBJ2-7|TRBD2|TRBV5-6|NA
CASSQESPAGGPYEQYF
TGTGCCAGCAGCCAAGAAAGCCCAGCGGGAGGGCCCTACGAGCAGTACTTC